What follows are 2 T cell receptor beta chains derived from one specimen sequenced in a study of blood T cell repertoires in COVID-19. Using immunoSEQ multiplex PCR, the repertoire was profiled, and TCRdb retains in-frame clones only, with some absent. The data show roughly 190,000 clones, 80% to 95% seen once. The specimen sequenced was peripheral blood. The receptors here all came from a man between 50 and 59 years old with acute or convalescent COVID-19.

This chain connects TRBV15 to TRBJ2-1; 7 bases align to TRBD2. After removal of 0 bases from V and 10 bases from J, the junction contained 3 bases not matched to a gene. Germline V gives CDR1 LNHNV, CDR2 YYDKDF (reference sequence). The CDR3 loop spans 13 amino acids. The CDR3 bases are TGTGCCACCAGCAGAGATCACGGGAGGGAGCAGTTCTTC. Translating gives CATSRDHGREQFF.

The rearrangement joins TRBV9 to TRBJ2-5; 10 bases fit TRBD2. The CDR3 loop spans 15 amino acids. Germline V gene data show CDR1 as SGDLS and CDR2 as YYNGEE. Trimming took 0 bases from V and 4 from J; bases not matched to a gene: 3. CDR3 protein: CASSVGTSGGETQYF. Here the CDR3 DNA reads TGTGCCAGCAGCGTAGGGACTAGCGGAGGAGAGACCCAGTACTTC.